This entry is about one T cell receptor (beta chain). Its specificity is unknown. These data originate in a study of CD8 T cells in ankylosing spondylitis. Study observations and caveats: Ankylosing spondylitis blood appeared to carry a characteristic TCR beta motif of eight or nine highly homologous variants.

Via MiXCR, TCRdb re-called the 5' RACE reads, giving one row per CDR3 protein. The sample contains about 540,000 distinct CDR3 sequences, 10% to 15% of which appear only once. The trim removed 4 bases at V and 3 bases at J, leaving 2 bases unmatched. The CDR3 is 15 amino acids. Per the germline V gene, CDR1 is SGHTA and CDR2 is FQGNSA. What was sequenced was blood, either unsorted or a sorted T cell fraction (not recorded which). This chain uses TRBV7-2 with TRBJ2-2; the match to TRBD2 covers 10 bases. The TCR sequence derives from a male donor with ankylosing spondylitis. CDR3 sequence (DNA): TGTGCCAGCAGCTCCCTAGCGGGAGACACCGGGGAGCTGTTTTTT. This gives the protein CASSSLAGDTGELFF.